The TCR beta chain described here comes from a study of CD8+CD57+ T cells in acquired aplastic anemia. Both TCR beta VDJ combination and CDR3 sequence profiling were carried out. Genomic DNA was the template for this profiling. TCRdb re-derived calls from the reads in MiXCR, one entry per CDR3 protein. The repertoire holds approximately 160,000 distinct CDR3 sequences, with around 40% as singletons. The CDR3 runs to 14 residues. Germline V gene lookup returns CDR1 SGDLS and CDR2 YYNGEE. V trimming: 3 bases; J trimming: 4 bases; junction bases outside the gene matches: 6. This clonotype has at least ten counts.

This chain uses TRBV9 with TRBJ1-2, with 7 bases aligning to TRBD1. Sequencing used sorted CD4+, CD8+, or CD8+CD57+ T cells (not recorded which) from PBMCs. This receptor was obtained from a human donor in good health. The CDR3 DNA reads TGTGCCAGCAGCGCGACAGGGATGGGCTATGGCTACACCTTC. It is translated as CASSATGMGYGYTF.